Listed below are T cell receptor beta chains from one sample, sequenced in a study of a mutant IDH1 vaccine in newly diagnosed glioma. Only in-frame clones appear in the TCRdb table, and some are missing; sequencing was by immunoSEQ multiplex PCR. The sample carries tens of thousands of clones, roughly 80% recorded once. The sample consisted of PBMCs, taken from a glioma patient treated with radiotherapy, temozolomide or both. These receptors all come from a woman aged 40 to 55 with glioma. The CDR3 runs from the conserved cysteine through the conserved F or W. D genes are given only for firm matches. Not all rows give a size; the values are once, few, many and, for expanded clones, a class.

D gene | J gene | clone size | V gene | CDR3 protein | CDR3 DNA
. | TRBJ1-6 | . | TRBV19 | CASSAAGGNSPLHF | TGTGCCAGTAGTGCGGCCGGCGGCAATTCACCCCTCCACTTT
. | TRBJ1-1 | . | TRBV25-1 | CASSELGGNTEAFF | TGTGCCAGCAGTGAATTGGGGGGGAACACTGAAGCTTTCTTT
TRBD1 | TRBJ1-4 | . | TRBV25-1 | CASSSPGGEGTNEKLFF | TGTGCCAGCAGTTCCCCAGGGGGCGAAGGAACTAATGAAAAACTGTTTTTT
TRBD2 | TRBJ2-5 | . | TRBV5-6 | CASNGRREVETQYF | TGTGCCAGCAACGGAAGGCGGGAGGTGGAGACCCAGTACTTC
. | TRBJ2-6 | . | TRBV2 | CARQGTGANVLTF | TGTGCCAGACAGGGAACTGGGGCCAACGTCCTGACTTTC
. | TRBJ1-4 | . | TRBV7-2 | CASSPSRLNEKLFF | TGTGCCAGCAGCCCATCCAGGCTTAATGAAAAACTGTTTTTT
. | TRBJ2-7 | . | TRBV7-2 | CASSVGLREQYF | TGTGCCAGCAGCGTGGGATTGAGGGAGCAGTACTTC
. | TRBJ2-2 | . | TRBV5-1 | CASSLDSLTGELFF | TGCGCCAGCAGCTTGGACAGCCTAACCGGGGAGCTGTTTTTT
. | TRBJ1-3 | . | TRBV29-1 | CSVEDRGGASSGNTIYF | TGCAGCGTTGAAGATCGGGGGGGGGCGAGCTCTGGAAACACCATATATTTT
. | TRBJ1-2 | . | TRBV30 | CAWKPSGNYGYTF | TGTGCCTGGAAGCCTTCCGGCAACTATGGCTACACCTTC
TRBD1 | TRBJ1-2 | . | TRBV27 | CASSSPQGSWGYTF | TGTGCCAGCAGTTCGCCACAGGGGAGTTGGGGCTACACCTTC
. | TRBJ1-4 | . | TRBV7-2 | CASSPSTNEKLFF | TGTGCCAGCAGCCCGTCAACTAATGAAAAACTGTTTTTT
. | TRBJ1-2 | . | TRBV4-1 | CASSQDRTGYHGYTF | TGCGCCAGCAGCCAAGATCGAACAGGGTATCATGGCTACACCTTC
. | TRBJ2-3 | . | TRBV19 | CASSRGTFTDTQYF | TGTGCCAGTAGTCGGGGGACTTTCACAGATACGCAGTATTTT
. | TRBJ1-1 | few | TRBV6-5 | CASSYSERGTEAFF | TGTGCCAGCAGTTACTCGGAAAGGGGCACTGAAGCTTTCTTT